The rows below give T cell receptor beta chains drawn from one sample of a study of shared clonotypes between healthy human individuals. Some clones are missing from TCRdb's copy, which holds only in-frame ones; the method was immunoSEQ multiplex PCR. Here the sample spans over 2 million clones, 85% to 95% being singletons. The material sequenced was naive CD4+ T cells from PBMCs. These receptors were taken from a man between 18 and 29 years old in good health. Some clones in this sample may be carry-over from other donors' samples. Both conserved end residues are part of each CDR3. The order of the fields is V gene, clone size, D gene, J gene, CDR3 protein, CDR3 DNA. The D gene is left open where the match is weak. Clone size, where shown, is once, few, many, or a class for clones that have expanded.

v_gene: TRBV7-9; abundance: once; d_gene: TRBD2; j_gene: TRBJ2-7; CDR3aa: CASSFTAGLADTYEQYF; CDR3nt: TGTGCCAGCAGCTTCACCGCTGGACTAGCCGACACCTACGAGCAGTACTTC
v_gene: TRBV19; abundance: -; d_gene: -; j_gene: TRBJ2-7; CDR3aa: CASSIPGRLSYEQYF; CDR3nt: TGTGCCAGTAGTATCCCTGGCAGACTATCCTACGAGCAGTACTTC
v_gene: TRBV28; abundance: -; d_gene: -; j_gene: TRBJ2-7; CDR3aa: CASSYRRGSYEQYF; CDR3nt: TGTGCCAGCAGTTATCGACGAGGATCCTACGAGCAGTACTTC
v_gene: TRBV9; abundance: -; d_gene: -; j_gene: TRBJ2-7; CDR3aa: CASSVASGGGEQYF; CDR3nt: TGTGCCAGCAGCGTAGCGTCAGGCGGTGGCGAGCAGTACTTC
v_gene: TRBV28; abundance: -; d_gene: TRBD1; j_gene: TRBJ2-1; CDR3aa: CASSPSGTGGNEQFF; CDR3nt: TGTGCCAGCAGCCCTTCCGGGACAGGGGGCAATGAGCAGTTCTTC
v_gene: TRBV7-2; abundance: once; d_gene: -; j_gene: TRBJ2-7; CDR3aa: CASSLARYEQYF; CDR3nt: TGTGCCAGCAGCTTAGCGCGATACGAGCAGTACTTC
v_gene: TRBV28; abundance: -; d_gene: TRBD2; j_gene: TRBJ2-3; CDR3aa: CASSQRGSGRTDTQYF; CDR3nt: TGTGCCAGCAGTCAGAGGGGGAGCGGGAGGACAGATACGCAGTATTTT
v_gene: TRBV6-5; abundance: -; d_gene: TRBD1; j_gene: TRBJ1-4; CDR3aa: CASSKTGKKLFF; CDR3nt: TGTGCCAGCAGTAAGACAGGGAAAAAACTGTTTTTT
v_gene: TRBV27; abundance: -; d_gene: -; j_gene: TRBJ2-1; CDR3aa: CASSESGRGGTNEQFF; CDR3nt: TGTGCCAGCAGTGAGTCAGGGAGGGGGGGTACGAATGAGCAGTTCTTC
v_gene: TRBV28; abundance: -; d_gene: -; j_gene: TRBJ1-5; CDR3aa: CASSFSGRGNQPQHF; CDR3nt: TGTGCCAGCAGTTTCAGTGGCAGGGGCAATCAGCCCCAGCATTTT
v_gene: TRBV5-1; abundance: -; d_gene: -; j_gene: TRBJ2-3; CDR3aa: CASSLEGGPGGTDTQYF; CDR3nt: TGCGCCAGCAGCTTGGAAGGTGGGCCAGGCGGCACAGATACGCAGTATTTT
v_gene: TRBV5-6; abundance: once; d_gene: -; j_gene: TRBJ2-5; CDR3aa: CASSLEGLETQYF; CDR3nt: TGTGCCAGCAGCTTGGAAGGTCTAGAGACCCAGTACTTC
v_gene: TRBV27; abundance: -; d_gene: TRBD2; j_gene: TRBJ2-7; CDR3aa: CASPRQREVYEQYF; CDR3nt: TGTGCCAGCCCTCGGCAGCGGGAGGTCTACGAGCAGTACTTC
v_gene: TRBV6-1; abundance: -; d_gene: TRBD1; j_gene: TRBJ2-1; CDR3aa: CASSRQGPYNEQFF; CDR3nt: TGTGCCAGCAGTCGACAGGGCCCCTACAATGAGCAGTTCTTC
v_gene: TRBV29-1; abundance: -; d_gene: -; j_gene: TRBJ2-1; CDR3aa: CSVEARNEQFF; CDR3nt: TGCAGCGTTGAGGCGCGGAATGAGCAGTTCTTC
v_gene: TRBV7-2; abundance: -; d_gene: -; j_gene: TRBJ2-5; CDR3aa: CASSRGGDGETQYF; CDR3nt: TGTGCCAGCAGCCGAGGGGGGGACGGCGAGACCCAGTACTTC
v_gene: TRBV28; abundance: -; d_gene: TRBD1; j_gene: TRBJ1-3; CDR3aa: CASTTTGGGNTIYF; CDR3nt: TGTGCCAGCACCACGACAGGGGGAGGAAACACCATATATTTT
v_gene: TRBV28; abundance: -; d_gene: -; j_gene: TRBJ1-5; CDR3aa: CASSSGPQPQHF; CDR3nt: TGTGCCAGCAGTTCGGGGCCCCAGCCCCAGCATTTT
v_gene: TRBV7-2; abundance: once; d_gene: -; j_gene: TRBJ2-7; CDR3aa: CASSTDSGAYEQYF; CDR3nt: TGTGCCAGCAGCACAGACTCCGGGGCCTACGAGCAGTACTTC
v_gene: TRBV5-6; abundance: -; d_gene: -; j_gene: TRBJ1-1; CDR3aa: CASRLGQVGAEAFF; CDR3nt: TGTGCCAGCAGATTGGGGCAGGTGGGCGCTGAAGCTTTCTTT
v_gene: TRBV7-9; abundance: -; d_gene: -; j_gene: TRBJ1-2; CDR3aa: CASSFNRDGYTF; CDR3nt: TGTGCCAGCAGTTTCAACAGAGATGGCTACACCTTC
v_gene: TRBV27; abundance: once; d_gene: -; j_gene: TRBJ2-1; CDR3aa: CASSSRAYNEQFF; CDR3nt: TGTGCCAGCTCCTCGCGAGCCTACAATGAGCAGTTCTTC
v_gene: TRBV28; abundance: -; d_gene: -; j_gene: TRBJ1-1; CDR3aa: CASSPGSRPQAFF; CDR3nt: TGTGCCAGCAGTCCCGGCTCAAGACCCCAAGCTTTCTTT
v_gene: TRBV7-9; abundance: -; d_gene: TRBD2; j_gene: TRBJ2-2; CDR3aa: CASSPGLAGPRGELFF; CDR3nt: TGTGCCAGCAGCCCCGGACTAGCGGGTCCGAGGGGGGAGCTGTTTTTT
v_gene: TRBV14; abundance: -; d_gene: TRBD2; j_gene: TRBJ2-7; CDR3aa: CASSRTSLGEQYF; CDR3nt: TGTGCCAGCAGCCGGACTAGCTTGGGGGAGCAGTACTTC
v_gene: TRBV7-9; abundance: -; d_gene: -; j_gene: TRBJ2-7; CDR3aa: CASSLGSGTSHEQYF; CDR3nt: TGTGCCAGCAGCTTAGGCTCCGGGACCTCCCACGAGCAGTACTTC
v_gene: TRBV7-3; abundance: -; d_gene: TRBD2; j_gene: TRBJ2-3; CDR3aa: CASSLGTSGVDTQYF; CDR3nt: TGTGCCAGCAGCCTTGGGACTAGCGGAGTAGATACGCAGTATTTT
v_gene: TRBV28; abundance: -; d_gene: -; j_gene: TRBJ2-3; CDR3aa: CASSSSSAGSTDTQYF; CDR3nt: TGTGCCAGCAGTTCCTCCTCGGCTGGGAGCACAGATACGCAGTATTTT
v_gene: TRBV11-3; abundance: -; d_gene: -; j_gene: TRBJ2-1; CDR3aa: CASSLEGTGPYNEQFF; CDR3nt: TGTGCCAGCAGCTTAGAGGGAACAGGGCCCTACAATGAGCAGTTCTTC
v_gene: TRBV18; abundance: -; d_gene: -; j_gene: TRBJ2-3; CDR3aa: CASSPAAGSGDTQYF; CDR3nt: TGTGCCAGCTCACCCGCAGCTGGGAGCGGAGATACGCAGTATTTT
v_gene: TRBV5-1; abundance: -; d_gene: -; j_gene: TRBJ1-4; CDR3aa: CATIGHGEKLFF; CDR3nt: TGCGCCACCATCGGACATGGGGAAAAACTGTTTTTT
v_gene: TRBV28; abundance: -; d_gene: TRBD2; j_gene: TRBJ2-7; CDR3aa: CASRSSGNYEQYF; CDR3nt: TGTGCCAGCAGGTCTAGCGGGAACTACGAGCAGTACTTC
v_gene: TRBV5-1; abundance: few; d_gene: TRBD1; j_gene: TRBJ1-4; CDR3aa: CASSWTGNEKLFF; CDR3nt: TGCGCCAGCAGCTGGACAGGGAATGAAAAACTGTTTTTT
v_gene: TRBV4-3; abundance: -; d_gene: -; j_gene: TRBJ1-2; CDR3aa: CASSRAGITYGYTF; CDR3nt: TGCGCCAGCAGCCGAGCCGGGATAACCTATGGCTACACCTTC
v_gene: TRBV14; abundance: -; d_gene: TRBD2; j_gene: TRBJ2-3; CDR3aa: CASSPRFSGRPTDTDTQYF; CDR3nt: TGTGCCAGCAGCCCGAGGTTTAGCGGGAGGCCGACTGACACAGATACGCAGTATTTT
v_gene: TRBV7-3; abundance: -; d_gene: -; j_gene: TRBJ2-3; CDR3aa: CASSLKGGAGSDTQYF; CDR3nt: TGTGCCAGCAGCTTAAAAGGCGGGGCGGGGTCAGATACGCAGTATTTT
v_gene: TRBV5-6; abundance: -; d_gene: -; j_gene: TRBJ1-1; CDR3aa: CASSPSTGADTEAFF; CDR3nt: TGTGCCAGCAGCCCCTCCACTGGGGCGGACACTGAAGCTTTCTTT
v_gene: TRBV27; abundance: -; d_gene: -; j_gene: TRBJ2-3; CDR3aa: CASSPGVGSDTQYF; CDR3nt: TGTGCCAGCAGTCCGGGTGTGGGCTCAGATACGCAGTATTTT
v_gene: TRBV5-6; abundance: -; d_gene: TRBD1; j_gene: TRBJ1-3; CDR3aa: CASSLDRHGNTIYF; CDR3nt: TGTGCCAGCAGCCTGGACAGGCATGGAAACACCATATATTTT
v_gene: TRBV20-1; abundance: -; d_gene: -; j_gene: TRBJ1-2; CDR3aa: CSANTDYGYTF; CDR3nt: TGCAGTGCCAATACAGACTATGGCTACACCTTC
v_gene: TRBV2; abundance: -; d_gene: -; j_gene: TRBJ2-7; CDR3aa: CASSERTANYEQYF; CDR3nt: TGTGCCAGCAGTGAACGGACAGCGAACTACGAGCAGTACTTC
v_gene: TRBV19; abundance: -; d_gene: TRBD1; j_gene: TRBJ2-1; CDR3aa: CASSAPGQGALGEQFF; CDR3nt: TGTGCCAGTAGCGCGCCGGGACAGGGGGCGTTGGGTGAGCAGTTCTTC
v_gene: TRBV7-2; abundance: -; d_gene: -; j_gene: TRBJ2-5; CDR3aa: CASSLVGLALRYEETQYF; CDR3nt: TGTGCCAGCAGCTTAGTCGGGCTAGCGCTACGATACGAAGAGACCCAGTACTTC
v_gene: TRBV7-9; abundance: -; d_gene: -; j_gene: TRBJ2-1; CDR3aa: CASSLAQGDGLYNEQFF; CDR3nt: TGTGCCAGCAGCTTAGCGCAGGGGGACGGACTATACAATGAGCAGTTCTTC
v_gene: TRBV2; abundance: -; d_gene: -; j_gene: TRBJ1-1; CDR3aa: CASSYFGGGLEAFF; CDR3nt: TGTGCCAGCAGCTACTTCGGGGGGGGTCTAGAAGCTTTCTTT
v_gene: TRBV7-6; abundance: -; d_gene: -; j_gene: TRBJ2-5; CDR3aa: CASSYSGGRETQYF; CDR3nt: TGTGCCAGCAGCTATTCGGGGGGCAGGGAGACCCAGTACTTC
v_gene: TRBV15; abundance: -; d_gene: TRBD1; j_gene: TRBJ2-7; CDR3aa: CATSRDRDRAYEQYF; CDR3nt: TGTGCCACCAGCAGAGACCGGGACAGGGCCTACGAGCAGTACTTC
v_gene: TRBV30; abundance: -; d_gene: -; j_gene: TRBJ1-2; CDR3aa: CASPRWGLLGRGYTF; CDR3nt: TGTGCCTCCCCGCGATGGGGACTCCTAGGACGTGGCTACACCTTC
v_gene: TRBV28; abundance: -; d_gene: -; j_gene: TRBJ2-1; CDR3aa: CASSLLKEEQFF; CDR3nt: TGTGCCAGCAGTTTGTTGAAGGAGGAGCAGTTCTTC
v_gene: TRBV9; abundance: -; d_gene: -; j_gene: TRBJ1-2; CDR3aa: CASSVEGHREYTF; CDR3nt: TGTGCCAGCAGCGTAGAAGGACATAGGGAGTACACCTTC